One sample yielded the 19 T cell receptor beta chains listed below, sequenced in a study of shared clonotypes between healthy human individuals. CD45RO-negative cells were positively selected for CCR7, leaving out terminally differentiated effector memory CD45RA+ cells. Assay: immunoSEQ multiplex PCR; the TCRdb copy retains only in-frame clones and omits some. Of a few million clones detected, around 93% appear once; the ten largest clones hold under 2%. The sample comprised naive CD8+ T cells from PBMCs. The receptors derive from a man in his late teens or twenties in good health. Some clones in this sample may be carry-over from other donors' samples.

On this clone itself: This CDR3 is also generated by other DNA sequences in the sample. The chain links TRBV4-1 to TRBJ2-7; 8 nucleotides match TRBD1. J gave up 2 bases and V 4 bases, and 1 base lay outside the gene matches. CDR1 MGHRA and CDR2 YSYEKL come from the germline V gene. The CDR3 covers 13 residues. The CDR3 reads CASSPGQAYEQYF. The CDR3, as DNA: TGCGCCAGCAGCCCGGGACAGGCCTACGAGCAGTACTTC.

The chain links TRBV11-1 to TRBJ2-7; tentative D call: TRBD1 (6 bases). CDR1 is SGHAT and CDR2 is FQDESV in the germline V gene (reference sequence). V lost 2 bases, J lost 4 bases, and 15 bases lay in between. The CDR3 length is 15 residues. CDR3 sequence: CASSLSGTNSYEQYF. CDR3 bases: TGTGCCAGCAGCTTATCCGGGACAAACTCTTACGAGCAGTACTTC.

The chain is built from TRBV2 and TRBJ2-6, with a tentative D call TRBD2 (6 bases). The CDR3 has 13 amino acids. Germline-derived CDR1 and CDR2 are SNHLY and FYNNEI. The V gene lost 7 bases and the J gene lost 12 bases, with 16 bases spanning the gap. CDR3 sequence: CASIKRASSVLTF. DNA for the CDR3: TGTGCCAGCATAAAGCGGGCCTCCAGCGTCCTGACTTTC.

The genes are TRBV19 and TRBJ2-1; 8 positions agree with TRBD2. In germline, CDR1 is LNHDA, CDR2 SQIVND (reference sequence). This CDR3 comprises 15 residues. J lost 0 bases, V lost 10 bases, and 8 bases had no gene match. The CDR3 nucleotides read TGTGCCACCGGCCGGGCGGGAGGCTCCTACAATGAGCAGTTCTTC. Amino acids: CATGRAGGSYNEQFF.

The chain couples TRBV4-1 to TRBJ2-7; D tentatively fits TRBD1 or TRBD2 (6 bases each). Germline V gives CDR1 MGHRA, CDR2 YSYEKL. The CDR3 is 16 amino acids. V lost 4 bases and J 7 bases, leaving 23 bases between the germline ends. This CDR3 is CASSPPGAGNRDEQYF. CDR3 nucleotide sequence: TGCGCCAGCAGCCCCCCCGGTGCGGGAAACAGGGATGAGCAGTACTTC.

This sequence joins TRBV27 and TRBJ2-5, with 8 positions matching TRBD1. The CDR3 loop spans 13 amino acids. CDR1 and CDR2 (germline): MNHEY, SMNVEV (reference sequence). Germline trimming cut 3 bases from V and 3 bases from J; bases unmatched to any gene: 0. This chain's CDR3 is CASSLTGEETQYF. The DNA of the CDR3 is TGTGCCAGCAGTTTGACAGGGGAAGAGACCCAGTACTTC.

The chain carries TRBV5-4 and TRBJ2-2; 7 positions match TRBD2. In germline, CDR1 is SGHNT, CDR2 YYREEE (reference sequence). This CDR3 spans 14 amino acids. The junction had 3 bases not matched to a gene; V was cut back by 1 base and J by 6 bases. The CDR3 loop reads CASSLRGEAGELFF. CDR3 nucleotides: TGTGCCAGCAGCTTGCGGGGGGAAGCCGGGGAGCTGTTTTTT.

The chain carries TRBV10-3 and TRBJ2-7, with D possibly called TRBD1 or TRBD2 (5 bases each). This CDR3 comprises 12 residues. From germline, CDR1 is ENHRY and CDR2 SYGVKD. Trimming removed 10 bases at V and 6 bases at J, with 16 bases between. This CDR3 is CATPRDGGEQYF. CDR3 DNA sequence: TGTGCCACACCAAGAGATGGGGGCGAGCAGTACTTC.

V gene TRBV9 combines with J gene TRBJ2-7, with D tentatively TRBD1 or TRBD2 (6 bases each). There are 15 residues in the CDR3. CDR1 SGDLS and CDR2 YYNGEE come from the germline V gene. Trimming removed 0 bases from V and 2 bases from J, with 12 bases in between. CDR3 coding DNA: TGTGCCAGCAGCGTAGGGGGGGCCCTCACCTACGAGCAGTACTTC. Translating gives CASSVGGALTYEQYF.

V gene TRBV9 combines with J gene TRBJ1-1, with 7 bases identical to TRBD1. With 3 bases clipped from V and 1 base from J, the junction kept 9 bases outside the gene matches. The CDR3 covers 16 residues. Per germline, CDR1 SGDLS and CDR2 YYNGEE. CDR3 sequence (DNA): TGTGCCAGCAGCGAGGGTCGGGACAGCCAGAACACTGAAGCTTTCTTT. It encodes CASSEGRDSQNTEAFF.

V gene TRBV13 combines with J gene TRBJ2-3; D uncertain. This CDR3 has 14 amino acids. The germline V gene has CDR1 PRHDT and CDR2 FYEKMQ (reference sequence). V lost 5 bases and J 2 bases, leaving 11 bases between the germline ends. The CDR3 bases are TGTGCCAGCAGCCCCGGACGGTTCACAGATACGCAGTATTTT. This gives the protein CASSPGRFTDTQYF.

The CDR3 is CASIAEENYNEQFF. The CDR3 DNA reads TGTGCCAGTATAGCTGAGGAGAACTACAATGAGCAGTTCTTC. The gene calls are TRBV19 and TRBJ2-1; no reliable D call. Germline values: CDR1 LNHDA, CDR2 SQIVND (reference sequence). V lost 7 bases to trimming and J lost 3 bases, with 13 bases between them. The CDR3 length is 14 residues.

The chain is built from TRBV9 and TRBJ1-2; perhaps TRBD1 as D (6 bases). CDR1 and CDR2 (germline): SGDLS, YYNGEE. The CDR3 has 14 amino acids. V lost 0 bases and J lost 7, with 13 bases in between. The CDR3 protein is CASSVGWGAGGYTF. In DNA form, the CDR3 reads TGTGCCAGCAGCGTAGGCTGGGGGGCAGGTGGCTACACCTTC.

The chain is built from TRBV4-3 and TRBJ2-7; TRBD2 matches 11 bases. The CDR3 covers 15 residues. Looked up from germline, CDR1 is LGHNA and CDR2 is YSLEER. V trimming: 4 bases; J trimming: 6 bases; junction bases outside the gene matches: 8. CDR3 DNA: TGCGCCAGCAGCCGGATTCTAGCGGGAGGTACCGAGCAGTACTTC. This sequence encodes CASSRILAGGTEQYF.

V is TRBV18 and J is TRBJ2-4; 9 bases are a match to TRBD1. CDR3 size: 16 residues. Germline CDR1 is KGHSH and CDR2 is LQKENI. The V gene end was trimmed by 0 bases and the J gene end by 8 bases; junction bases not matched to a gene: 8. CDR3 DNA sequence: TGTGCCAGCTCACCACCGTCCGGGACAGGGTGGGACATTCAGTACTTC. This codes for CASSPPSGTGWDIQYF.

The chain joins TRBV4-1 to TRBJ2-1; 10 bases match TRBD2. V shed 1 base, J shed 7 bases, and the junction held 7 bases outside the gene matches. This CDR3 is built from 16 residues. CDR1 and CDR2 from the germline V gene are MGHRA and YSYEKL. This CDR3 reads CASSQALAGVENEQFF. The CDR3 region has the DNA TGCGCCAGCAGCCAAGCCCTAGCGGGAGTGGAAAATGAGCAGTTCTTC.

The chain couples TRBV11-2 to TRBJ2-6; D ambiguous. Per the germline V gene, CDR1 is SGHAT and CDR2 is FQNNGV. The CDR3 length is 17 residues. Trimming took 0 bases from V and 0 from J, leaving 9 bases between them. This chain's CDR3 is CASSLDRQYSGANVLTF. The CDR3 DNA reads as TGTGCCAGCAGCTTAGATAGGCAGTACTCTGGGGCCAACGTCCTGACTTTC.

The chain couples TRBV5-5 to TRBJ2-2, with D maybe TRBD1 (6 bases). V lost 1 base to trimming and J lost 1 base, with 14 bases between them. Germline V gives CDR1 SGHKS, CDR2 YYEKEE (reference sequence). This CDR3 has 17 residues. The CDR3 loop is CASSLTTGTRNTGELFF. DNA for the CDR3: TGTGCCAGCAGCTTGACTACCGGGACAAGGAACACCGGGGAGCTGTTTTTT. Based on the CDR3 plus reference TRBV5-5 and TRBJ2-2, the full variable domain is DAGVTQSPTHLIKTRGQQVTLRCSPISGHKSVSWYQQVLGQGPQFIFQYYEKEERGRGNFPDRFSARQFPNYSSELNVNALLLGDSALYLCASSLTTGTRNTGELFFGEGSRLTVL.

This clone was detected once. The genes are TRBV4-1 and TRBJ2-5; D might be TRBD2 (6 bases). The germline V gene has CDR1 MGHRA and CDR2 YSYEKL. The CDR3 covers 16 residues. V gave up 0 bases and J gave up 0 bases, with 11 bases separating them. CDR3 nucleotide sequence: TGCGCCAGCAGCCAAGAGGTTAGCGGTTACCAAGAGACCCAGTACTTC. It specifies CASSQEVSGYQETQYF.